The next 18 T cell receptor beta chains were all read from a single sample in a study of spatial heterogeneity in lung cancer. Using its own MiXCR run on the 5' RACE reads, TCRdb lists one record per CDR3 protein. The data show about 23,000 distinct CDR3 sequences, with around 6% seen just once and 9% to 12% held by the top ten. General study points: Expanded intratumoral alpha and beta TCR counts tracked tumor mutation counts.

Their cognate antigens are unknown. The time point: sample taken at primary tumor resection. Sequenced material: lung tumor tissue, taken at surgery. These receptors came from a male donor with early-stage non-small cell lung cancer.

This clonotype appeared many times. The J gene is TRBJ2-1, the V gene TRBV7-2; TRBD1 or TRBD2 may be the D gene (5 bases each). The V end lost 4 bases, the J end lost 11 bases, and 12 bases lay between the germline ends. CDR3 length: 12 residues. Germline-derived CDR1 and CDR2 are SGHTA and FQGNSA. CDR3 loop: CASSSQPGQQFF. The CDR3 nucleotides read TGTGCCAGCAGCTCACAACCGGGACAGCAGTTCTTC.

At least ten counts were recorded for this clonotype. V gene TRBV5-5 combines with J gene TRBJ1-5; perhaps TRBD1 as D (5 bases). CDR1 and CDR2 from the germline V gene are SGHKS and YYEKEE (reference sequence). This CDR3 is built from 15 residues. Trimming cost V 0 bases and J 4 bases, with 11 bases left between them. In DNA form, the CDR3 reads TGTGCCAGCAGCTTGGCTCCAGGGACGAATCAGCCCCAGCATTTT. Its protein product is CASSLAPGTNQPQHF.

This clonotype has at least ten counts. The chain combines TRBV5-5 with TRBJ1-1; D gene unclear. CDR1 is SGHKS, CDR2 YYEKEE, per germline (reference sequence). CDR3 size: 14 residues. Trimming shortened V by 0 bases and J by 1 base, and 7 bases separated the two germline ends. The CDR3 is CASSLDWGNTEAFF. The CDR3 region has the DNA TGTGCCAGCAGCTTGGATTGGGGGAACACTGAAGCTTTCTTT.

This clonotype was observed a few times. The chain joins TRBV7-8 to TRBJ2-3; 9 bases fit TRBD2. In germline, CDR1 is SGHVS, CDR2 FQNEAQ. The CDR3 is 17 residues long. V gave up 5 bases and J gave up 2 bases; unmatched junction bases: 11. The CDR3 is CASSARGSGGFTDTQYF. The CDR3 DNA sequence: TGTGCCAGCAGCGCCCGAGGGAGCGGGGGGTTCACAGATACGCAGTATTTT.

With regard to this clonotype: A much larger clone differs from this one at a single base, so this may be a read error. The chain links TRBV3-1 to TRBJ2-1; unclear D gene. CDR3 size: 11 residues. The germline gives CDR1 LGHDT, CDR2 YNNKEL (reference sequence). V was pared by 1 base and J by 12 bases, with 7 bases between. CDR3 region: CASSQVHVQFF. CDR3 in DNA: TGTGCCAGCAGCCAAGTCCATGTGCAGTTCTTC.

The table lists this clonotype with a count of one. This chain connects TRBV23-1 to TRBJ2-1; perhaps TRBD2 as D (6 bases). TRBV23-1 belongs to the ORF category, with a function that is uncertain. V lost 3 bases and J lost 10, with 16 bases in between. The CDR3 runs to 14 residues. Here the CDR3 reads CASSHNQFRGEQFF. In DNA, the CDR3 is TGCGCCAGCAGTCACAACCAGTTCCGGGGGGAGCAGTTCTTC.

This clonotype was detected many times. The chain has TRBV2 and TRBJ2-1, with TRBD2 matching 8 bases. Germline trimming cut 4 bases from V and 7 bases from J; bases unmatched to any gene: 12. Germline CDR1 reads SNHLY; CDR2 reads FYNNEI. The CDR3 sequence is 16 residues long. In DNA, the CDR3 is TGTGCCAGCAGTGTGCGGCGGTCGGGGGGGTTTAATGAGCAGTTCTTC. Translating gives CASSVRRSGGFNEQFF.

The chain employs TRBV5-6 and TRBJ2-5; a possible D gene is TRBD2 (5 bases). There are 16 residues in the CDR3. Between the trimmed V and J ends, which lost 0 bases and 0 bases, there was a span of 12 bases. Per the germline V gene, CDR1 is SGHDT and CDR2 is YYEEEE. The CDR3 nucleotides read TGTGCCAGCAGCTTGGCCGGCGGGCTGTACCAAGAGACCCAGTACTTC. It translates to CASSLAGGLYQETQYF.

This clonotype was observed a handful of times. The V call is TRBV5-1, the J call TRBJ2-7; 9 bases match TRBD1. J lost 0 bases, V lost 3 bases, and 4 bases had no gene match. The CDR3 consists of 15 residues. Germline loops: CDR1 SGHRS, CDR2 YFSETQ. CDR3 sequence: CASSWGTGSSYEQYF. The CDR3 nucleotides read TGCGCCAGCAGCTGGGGGACAGGGAGCTCCTACGAGCAGTACTTC.

Notes on this clonotype: It may be a read error: a sequence one base away is much more abundant. This rearrangement joins TRBV18 to TRBJ2-1; D is uncertain. From germline, CDR1 is KGHSH and CDR2 LQKENI. The CDR3 contains 13 residues. The CDR3 nucleotides are TGTGCCAGCTCCCTCTCCGAGCAAAATGCGCAGTTCTTC. This codes for CASSLSEQNAQFF.

This clonotype came up a few times. The V call is TRBV19, the J call TRBJ2-1, with D perhaps matching TRBD2 (7 bases). V was pared by 3 bases and J by 8 bases, with 17 bases between. Germline V gene lookup returns CDR1 LNHDA and CDR2 SQIVND (reference sequence). The CDR3 loop spans 15 amino acids. In DNA, the CDR3 is TGTGCCAGTAGTATGTCGAGCGGGACAAGTCATGAGCAGTTCTTC. Translation gives CASSMSSGTSHEQFF.

This chain's CDR3 is CASSPTLSSYEQYF. The CDR3 DNA follows: TGCGCCAGCAGCCCGACTCTTAGCTCCTACGAGCAGTACTTC. The V and J genes are TRBV5-1 and TRBJ2-7; D is uncertain. The CDR3 has 14 amino acids. Looked up from germline, CDR1 is SGHRS and CDR2 is YFSETQ. V was clipped by 4 bases and J by 0 bases, with 11 bases between them.

This clonotype came up a few times. The genes are TRBV14 and TRBJ2-7, with D perhaps TRBD2 (6 bases). The CDR3 length is 13 residues. Trimming shortened V by 3 bases and J by 11 bases, and 17 bases separated the two germline ends. Germline V CDR1 and CDR2: SGHDN, FVKESK. The CDR3 nucleotides are TGTGCCAGCAGCCAGGGACTGGTTACGCGGGAGTACTTC. It codes for CASSQGLVTREYF. Drawing the rest from reference TRBV14 and TRBJ2-7, the complete variable domain is EAGVTQFPSHSVIEKGQTVTLRCDPISGHDNLYWYRRVMGKEIKFLLHFVKESKQDESGMPNNRFLAERTGGTYSTLKVQPAELEDSGVYFCASSQGLVTREYFGPGTRLTVT.

Ten or more counts support this clonotype. The chain combines TRBV7-9 with TRBJ2-5; 10 positions match TRBD1. The CDR3 is 15 amino acids. J gave up 6 bases and V 5 bases, and 9 bases lay outside the gene matches. From germline, CDR1 is SEHNR and CDR2 FQNEAQ (reference sequence). DNA for the CDR3: TGTGCCAGCAGCCAGCGGGACAGGGGTTGGAAGACCCAGTACTTC. It specifies CASSQRDRGWKTQYF.

This clonotype is labeled as medium-sized. This sequence joins TRBV4-2 and TRBJ2-1; 8 positions agree with TRBD2. Per the germline V gene, CDR1 is LGHNA and CDR2 is YNFKEQ. V gave up 0 bases and J gave up 6 bases; unmatched junction bases: 7. The CDR3 is 16 amino acids. The CDR3 DNA reads TGTGCCAGCAGCCAAGAGGGACGGGGGGGTTCCAATGAGCAGTTCTTC. Its translation is CASSQEGRGGSNEQFF.

This clonotype has ten or more counts. The genes are TRBV12-3 or TRBV12-4 and TRBJ1-2, with 8 bases aligning to TRBD1. V lost 7 bases, J lost 1 base, and 8 bases stayed unmatched. The CDR3 covers 15 residues. The CDR3 DNA follows: TGTGCCAGCACCCCGGGGGACAGGCTTAACTATGGCTACACCTTC. It translates to CASTPGDRLNYGYTF.

This clonotype occurred many times. The rearrangement links TRBV27 to TRBJ2-5, with D possibly being TRBD2 (6 bases). CDR1 and CDR2 from the germline V gene are MNHEY and SMNVEV (reference sequence). Trimming left V 4 bases short and J 5 bases short, with 14 bases between. The CDR3 has 14 residues. CDR3 nucleotide sequence: TGTGCCAGCAGTTGGGGACTCCGGGGGGAGACCCAGTACTTC. Encoded protein: CASSWGLRGETQYF.

This clonotype was picked up many times. The rearrangement uses TRBV20-1 and TRBJ2-7, with TRBD1 as a possible D gene (5 bases). Trimming took 3 bases from V and 1 from J, leaving 13 bases between them. Germline loops: CDR1 DFQATT, CDR2 SNEGSKA (reference sequence). This CDR3 spans 14 amino acids. The CDR3 coding sequence is TGCAGTGCTAGTGGTGACAGCTTTTCCTACGAGCAGTACTTC. The encoded protein is CSASGDSFSYEQYF.